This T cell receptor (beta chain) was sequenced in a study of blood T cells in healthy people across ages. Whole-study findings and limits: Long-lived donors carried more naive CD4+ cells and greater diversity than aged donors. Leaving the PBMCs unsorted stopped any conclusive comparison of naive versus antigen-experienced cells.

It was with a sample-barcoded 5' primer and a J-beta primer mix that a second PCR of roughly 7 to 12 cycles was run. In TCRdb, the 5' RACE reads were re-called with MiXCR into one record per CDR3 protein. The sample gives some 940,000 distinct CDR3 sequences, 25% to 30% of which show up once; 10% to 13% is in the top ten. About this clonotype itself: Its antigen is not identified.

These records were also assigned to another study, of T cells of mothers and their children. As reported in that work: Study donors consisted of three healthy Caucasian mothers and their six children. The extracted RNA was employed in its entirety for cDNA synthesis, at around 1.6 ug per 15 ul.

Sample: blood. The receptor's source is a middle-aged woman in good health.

CDR3 protein: CASSRSDGYNEQFF. CDR3 bases: TGTGCCAGCAGCCGTTCGGACGGATACAATGAGCAGTTCTTC. J is TRBJ2-1 and V is TRBV7-2; D gene ambiguous. CDR1 is SGHTA, CDR2 FQGNSA, per germline. The CDR3 is 14 amino acids. Trimming cost V 5 bases and J 4 bases, with 12 bases left between them.